This T cell receptor beta chain was obtained from a study of siplizumab effects on memory and regulatory T cells. V dropped 7 bases and J dropped 2 bases, with 6 bases sitting between them. The germline V gene encodes CDR1 SGHRS and CDR2 YFSETQ. The CDR3 covers 11 residues. The protocol was immunoSEQ multiplex PCR, while the TCRdb copy is restricted to in-frame clones and leaves out a portion. The sample includes more than 95,000 clones, over 90% of them seen just once. Study results and limitations: There appeared to be greater diversity in naive T cells than in memory cells, and naive T cells seemed major contributors to the alloresponse.

This clone was counted between two and nine times. Its antigen is undetermined. This rearrangement joins TRBV5-1 to TRBJ1-2; no clear D gene. The sequenced material came from Tregs sorted from blood. This sequence originates from a human donor in good health. CDR3 nucleotide sequence: TGCGCCAGCGGCGGGAACTATGGCTACACCTTC. It yields the protein CASGGNYGYTF.